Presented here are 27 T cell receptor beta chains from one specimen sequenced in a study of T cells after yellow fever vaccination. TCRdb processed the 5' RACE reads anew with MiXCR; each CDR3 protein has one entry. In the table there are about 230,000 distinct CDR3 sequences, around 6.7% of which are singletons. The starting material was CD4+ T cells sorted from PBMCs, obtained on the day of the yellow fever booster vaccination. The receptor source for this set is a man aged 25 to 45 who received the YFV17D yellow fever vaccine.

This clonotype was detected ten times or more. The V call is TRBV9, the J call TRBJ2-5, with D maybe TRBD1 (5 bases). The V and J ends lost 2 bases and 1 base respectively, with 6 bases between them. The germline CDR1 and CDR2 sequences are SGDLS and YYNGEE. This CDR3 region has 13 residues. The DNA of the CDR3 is TGTGCCAGCAGCGTCACAGGCCAAGAGACCCAGTACTTC. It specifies CASSVTGQETQYF.

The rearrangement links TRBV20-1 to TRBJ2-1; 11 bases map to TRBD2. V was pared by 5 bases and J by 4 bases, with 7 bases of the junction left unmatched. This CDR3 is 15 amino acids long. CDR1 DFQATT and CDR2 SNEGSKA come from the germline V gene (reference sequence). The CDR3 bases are TGCAGTGCTCGCTTAGCGGGGGGGTATTACAATGAGCAGTTCTTC. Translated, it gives CSARLAGGYYNEQFF.

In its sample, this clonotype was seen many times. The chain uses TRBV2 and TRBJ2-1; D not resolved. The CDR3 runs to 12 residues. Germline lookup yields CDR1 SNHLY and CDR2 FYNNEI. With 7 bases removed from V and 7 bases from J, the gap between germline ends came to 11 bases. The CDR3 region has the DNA TGTGCCAGCATGGCCCTAGGGAATGAGCAGTTCTTC. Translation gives CASMALGNEQFF.

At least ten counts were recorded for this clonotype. The CDR3 protein is CSVQGQGGSFTDTQYF. The CDR3 coding sequence is TGCAGCGTCCAAGGACAGGGGGGCTCTTTCACAGATACGCAGTATTTT. The J gene is TRBJ2-3, the V gene TRBV29-1; TRBD1 matches at 10 bases. Germline CDR1 and CDR2: SQVTM and ANQGSEA. V gave up 6 bases and J gave up 2 bases; unmatched junction bases: 11. The CDR3 runs to 16 residues.

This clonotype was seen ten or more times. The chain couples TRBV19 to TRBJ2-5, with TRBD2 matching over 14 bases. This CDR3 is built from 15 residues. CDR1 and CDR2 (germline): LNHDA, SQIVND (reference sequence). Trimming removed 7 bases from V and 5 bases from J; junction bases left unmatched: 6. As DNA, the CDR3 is TGTGCCAGTACGACTAGCGGGAGGGCCGGGGAGACCCAGTACTTC. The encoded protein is CASTTSGRAGETQYF.

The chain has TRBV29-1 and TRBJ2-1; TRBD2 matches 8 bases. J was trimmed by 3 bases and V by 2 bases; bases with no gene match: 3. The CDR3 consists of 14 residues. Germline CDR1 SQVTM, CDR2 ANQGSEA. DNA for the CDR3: TGCAGCGTTGAACGCCGGGAGGGCTACAATGAGCAGTTCTTC. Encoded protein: CSVERREGYNEQFF.

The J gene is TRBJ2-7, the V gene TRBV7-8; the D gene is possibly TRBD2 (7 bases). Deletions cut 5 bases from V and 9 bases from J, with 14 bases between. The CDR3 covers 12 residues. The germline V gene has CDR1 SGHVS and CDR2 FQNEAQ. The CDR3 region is CASSQHREGQYF. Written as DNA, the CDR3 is TGTGCCAGCAGCCAGCACAGGGAGGGGCAGTACTTC.

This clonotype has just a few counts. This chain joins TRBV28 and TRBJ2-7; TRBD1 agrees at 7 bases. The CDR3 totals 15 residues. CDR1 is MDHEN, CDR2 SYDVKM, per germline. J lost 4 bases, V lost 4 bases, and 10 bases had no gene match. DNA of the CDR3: TGTGCCAGCAGTTCGCCGGTCGCAGGGGGTTACGAGCAGTACTTC. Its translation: CASSSPVAGGYEQYF.

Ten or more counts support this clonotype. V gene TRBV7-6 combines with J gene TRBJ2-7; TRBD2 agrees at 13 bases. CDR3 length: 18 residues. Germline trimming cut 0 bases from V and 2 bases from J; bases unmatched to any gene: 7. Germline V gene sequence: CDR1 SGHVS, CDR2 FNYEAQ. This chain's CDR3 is CASSLAVGLAGVAYEQYF. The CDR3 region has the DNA TGTGCCAGCAGCTTAGCGGTAGGACTAGCGGGAGTTGCCTACGAGCAGTACTTC.

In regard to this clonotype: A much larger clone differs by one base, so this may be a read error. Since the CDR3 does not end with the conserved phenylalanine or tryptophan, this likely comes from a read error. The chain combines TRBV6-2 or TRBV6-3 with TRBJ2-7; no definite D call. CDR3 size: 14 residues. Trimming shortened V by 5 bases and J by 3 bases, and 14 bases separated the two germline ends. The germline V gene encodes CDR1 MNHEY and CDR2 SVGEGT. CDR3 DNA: TGTGCCAGCAGTCTACGACTGCAACACTACGAGCAGTACTCC. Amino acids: CASSLRLQHYEQYS.

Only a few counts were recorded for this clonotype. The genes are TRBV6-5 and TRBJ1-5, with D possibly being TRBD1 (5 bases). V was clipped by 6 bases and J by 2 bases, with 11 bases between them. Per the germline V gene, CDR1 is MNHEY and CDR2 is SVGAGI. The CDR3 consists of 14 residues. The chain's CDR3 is CASSPGMGNQPQHF. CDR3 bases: TGTGCCAGCAGCCCAGGGATGGGCAATCAGCCCCAGCATTTT.

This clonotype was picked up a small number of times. The CDR3 coding sequence is TGCAGCGTTGGAGTGCCCCTCGATGAGCAGTTCTTC. It translates to CSVGVPLDEQFF. The chain recombines TRBV29-1 with TRBJ2-1, with D unresolved. The V gene's germline CDR1 is SQVTM and CDR2 ANQGSEA. With 4 bases removed from V and 8 bases from J, the gap between germline ends came to 12 bases. The CDR3 contains 12 residues.

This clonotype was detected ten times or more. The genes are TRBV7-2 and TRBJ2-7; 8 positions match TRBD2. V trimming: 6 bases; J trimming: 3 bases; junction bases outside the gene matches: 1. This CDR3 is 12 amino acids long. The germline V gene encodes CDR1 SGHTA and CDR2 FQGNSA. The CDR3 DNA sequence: TGTGCCAGCAGGGGGACTAGCTACGAGCAGTACTTC. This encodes CASRGTSYEQYF.

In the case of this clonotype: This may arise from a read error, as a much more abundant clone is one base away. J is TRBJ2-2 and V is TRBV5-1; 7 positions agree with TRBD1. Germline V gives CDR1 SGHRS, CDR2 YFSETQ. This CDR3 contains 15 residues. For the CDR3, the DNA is TGCGCCAGCACCCCCGACAGGGCGAACACCCGGGAGCTGTTTTTT. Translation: CASTPDRANTRELFF.

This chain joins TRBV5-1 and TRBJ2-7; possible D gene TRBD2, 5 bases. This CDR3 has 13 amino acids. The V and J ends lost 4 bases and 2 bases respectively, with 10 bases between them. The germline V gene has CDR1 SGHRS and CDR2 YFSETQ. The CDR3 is CASSAAATYEQYF. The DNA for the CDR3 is TGCGCCAGCAGCGCAGCGGCAACCTACGAGCAGTACTTC.

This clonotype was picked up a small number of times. Here the CDR3 reads CASSPPGGPSGNTIYF. The CDR3 region has the DNA TGTGCCAGCTCACCACCTGGGGGCCCATCTGGAAACACCATATATTTT. The J gene is TRBJ1-3, the V gene TRBV18, with D perhaps TRBD1 (6 bases). Trimming left V 0 bases short and J 1 base short, with 10 bases between. This CDR3 has 16 amino acids. Germline lookup yields CDR1 KGHSH and CDR2 LQKENI.

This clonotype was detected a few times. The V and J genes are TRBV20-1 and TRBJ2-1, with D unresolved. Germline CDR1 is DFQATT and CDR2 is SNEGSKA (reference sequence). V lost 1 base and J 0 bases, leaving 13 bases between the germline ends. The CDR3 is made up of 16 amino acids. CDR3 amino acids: CSARVPASFSYNEQFF. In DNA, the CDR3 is TGCAGTGCTAGAGTGCCAGCAAGTTTCTCCTACAATGAGCAGTTCTTC.

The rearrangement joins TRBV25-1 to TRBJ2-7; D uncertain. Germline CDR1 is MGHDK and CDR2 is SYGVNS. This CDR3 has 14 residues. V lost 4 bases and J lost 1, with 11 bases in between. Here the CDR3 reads CASSGQWMSYEQYF. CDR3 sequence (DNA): TGTGCCAGCAGTGGCCAGTGGATGTCCTACGAGCAGTACTTC.

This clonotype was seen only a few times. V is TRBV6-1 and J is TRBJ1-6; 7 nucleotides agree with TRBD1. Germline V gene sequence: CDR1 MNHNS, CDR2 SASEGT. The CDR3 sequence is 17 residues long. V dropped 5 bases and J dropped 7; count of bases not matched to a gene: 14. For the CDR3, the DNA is TGTGCCAGCAGTCAGCCCGGGAAGGGGGCTCAAAATTCACCCCTCCACTTT. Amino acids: CASSQPGKGAQNSPLHF.

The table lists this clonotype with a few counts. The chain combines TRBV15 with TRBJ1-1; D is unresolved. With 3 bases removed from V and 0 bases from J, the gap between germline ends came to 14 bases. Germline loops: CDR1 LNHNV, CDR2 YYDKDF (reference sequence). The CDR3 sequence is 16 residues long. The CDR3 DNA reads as TGTGCCACCAGCAGTGGACGGGAATACATGAACACTGAAGCTTTCTTT. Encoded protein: CATSSGREYMNTEAFF.

The CDR3 DNA is TGTGCCAGCAGCCCCCAGGGTTCGGGAAACACCATATATTTT. Translated, it gives CASSPQGSGNTIYF. This sequence joins TRBV6-1 and TRBJ1-3, with a possible D match to TRBD1 (5 bases). Germline assignment: CDR1 MNHNS and CDR2 SASEGT. There are 14 residues in the CDR3. The V end was cut by 6 bases, the J end by 4 bases, with 13 bases between.

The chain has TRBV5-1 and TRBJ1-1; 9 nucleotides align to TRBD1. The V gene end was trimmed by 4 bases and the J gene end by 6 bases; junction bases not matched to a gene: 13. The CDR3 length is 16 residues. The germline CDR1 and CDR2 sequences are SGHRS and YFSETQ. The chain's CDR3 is CASSALSGTGQSEAFF. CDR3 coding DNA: TGCGCCAGCAGCGCCTTGTCCGGGACAGGGCAATCTGAAGCTTTCTTT. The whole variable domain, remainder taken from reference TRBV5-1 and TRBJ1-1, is KAGVTQTPRYLIKTRGQQVTLSCSPISGHRSVSWYQQTPGQGLQFLFEYFSETQRNKGNFPGRFSGRQFSNSRSEMNVSTLELGDSALYLCASSALSGTGQSEAFFGQGTRLTVV.

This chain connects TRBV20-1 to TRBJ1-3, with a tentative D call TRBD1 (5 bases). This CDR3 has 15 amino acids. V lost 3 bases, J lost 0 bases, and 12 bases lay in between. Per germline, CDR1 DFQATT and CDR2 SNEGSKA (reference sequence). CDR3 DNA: TGCAGTGCTAGTCTTGGGGGAAACTCTGGAAACACCATATATTTT. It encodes CSASLGGNSGNTIYF.

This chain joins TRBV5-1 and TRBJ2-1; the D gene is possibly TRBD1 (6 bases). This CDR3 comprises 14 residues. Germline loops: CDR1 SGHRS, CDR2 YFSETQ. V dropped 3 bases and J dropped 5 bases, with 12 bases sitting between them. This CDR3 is CASSWGQVDNEQFF. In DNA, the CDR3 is TGCGCCAGCAGCTGGGGGCAGGTGGACAATGAGCAGTTCTTC.

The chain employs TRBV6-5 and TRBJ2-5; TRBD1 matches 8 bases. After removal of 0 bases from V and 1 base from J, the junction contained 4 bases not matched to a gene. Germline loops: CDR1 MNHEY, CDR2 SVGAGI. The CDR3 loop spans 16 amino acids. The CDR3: CASSYSRGRPQETQYF. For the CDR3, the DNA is TGTGCCAGCAGTTACTCCAGGGGGCGGCCCCAAGAGACCCAGTACTTC.

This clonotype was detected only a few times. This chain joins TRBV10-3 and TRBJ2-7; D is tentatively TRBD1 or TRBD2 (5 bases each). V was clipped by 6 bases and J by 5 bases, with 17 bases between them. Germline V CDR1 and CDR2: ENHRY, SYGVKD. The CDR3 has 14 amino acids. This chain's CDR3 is CAIRGTEDRNEQYF. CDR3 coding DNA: TGTGCCATCAGAGGGACGGAGGATAGAAACGAGCAGTACTTC.

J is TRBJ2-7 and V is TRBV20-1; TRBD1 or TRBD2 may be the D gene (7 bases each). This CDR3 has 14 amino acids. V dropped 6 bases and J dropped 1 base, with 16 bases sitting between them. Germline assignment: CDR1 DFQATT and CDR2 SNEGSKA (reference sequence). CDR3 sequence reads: CSARGGSASYEQYF. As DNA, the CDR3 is TGCAGTGCCAGGGGGGGGAGTGCTTCCTACGAGCAGTACTTC.